A single sample gave rise to the 15 T cell receptor beta chains below, sequenced in a study of shared clonotypes between healthy human individuals. Sequenced by immunoSEQ multiplex PCR; TCRdb stores in-frame clones only, minus some. The table has roughly 2.1 million clones, approximately 94% seen once. Naive CD8 cells lacked CD45RO and underwent positive selection for CCR7, leaving out terminally differentiated effector memory CD45RA+ cells. Input material: naive CD8+ T cells from PBMCs. The receptors here all came from a man between 18 and 29 years old in good health. Some clones in this sample may be carry-over from other donors' samples.

The J gene is TRBJ1-1, the V gene TRBV5-1; 11 bases are shared with TRBD1. CDR3 length equals 16 residues. The germline V gene encodes CDR1 SGHRS and CDR2 YFSETQ. Germline trimming cut 4 bases from V and 5 bases from J; bases unmatched to any gene: 10. As DNA, the CDR3 is TGCGCCAGCAGCACCACCGGGACAGGGGGTGGTACTGAAGCTTTCTTT. This translates into CASSTTGTGGGTEAFF.

This sequence joins TRBV28 and TRBJ2-7; TRBD2 might be the D (5 bases). CDR1 is MDHEN and CDR2 is SYDVKM in the germline V gene. CDR3 length equals 14 residues. Deletions cut 7 bases from V and 5 bases from J, with 18 bases between. The CDR3 nucleotides are TGTGCCAGCACCCCCTTTCGCGGGCGCAACGAGCAGTACTTC. Translated: CASTPFRGRNEQYF.

This sequence joins TRBV7-9 and TRBJ2-1, with D possibly called TRBD1 or TRBD2 (6 bases each). V lost 3 bases, J lost 8 bases, and 20 bases lay in between. The CDR3 runs 16 residues. Per the germline V gene, CDR1 is SEHNR and CDR2 is FQNEAQ (reference sequence). The CDR3 DNA is TGTGCCAGCAGCTTGGGTCTAACGGGGGCCGCGTATGAGCAGTTCTTC. It codes for CASSLGLTGAAYEQFF.

This clone was picked up a small number of times. The rearrangement uses TRBV28 and TRBJ1-1; maybe TRBD1 (5 bases). Per the germline V gene, CDR1 is MDHEN and CDR2 is SYDVKM. CDR3 length: 14 residues. With 2 bases removed from V and 5 bases from J, the gap between germline ends came to 12 bases. The DNA of the CDR3 is TGTGCCAGCAGTTTAATGGGGCTTGGGACTGAAGCTTTCTTT. It specifies CASSLMGLGTEAFF.

This clone was observed a single time. The chain is built from TRBV5-6 and TRBJ2-1; D is unresolved. The CDR3 runs 14 residues. The germline V gene has CDR1 SGHDT and CDR2 YYEEEE. V lost 1 base and J lost 6, with 11 bases in between. The CDR3 nucleotides are TGTGCCAGCAGCTTGTTGGCAGGACCCAATGAGCAGTTCTTC. Translated, it gives CASSLLAGPNEQFF.

With regard to this clone: This sample includes further DNA sequences coding for the same CDR3. The chain combines TRBV5-1 with TRBJ1-1; D is uncertain. Germline V gene sequence: CDR1 SGHRS, CDR2 YFSETQ. The V and J ends lost 0 bases and 0 bases respectively, with 6 bases between them. The CDR3 is 14 residues long. CDR3 loop: CASSLVGMNTEAFF. CDR3 bases: TGCGCCAGCAGCTTGGTTGGGATGAACACTGAAGCTTTCTTT.

V is TRBV6-1 and J is TRBJ2-7; 13 bases are shared with TRBD2. CDR3 length equals 16 residues. V lost 3 bases, J lost 2 bases, and 4 bases stayed unmatched. Germline-derived CDR1 and CDR2 are MNHNS and SASEGT. The CDR3 coding sequence is TGTGCCAGCAGTGACGGACTAGCGGGAGTCCCCTACGAGCAGTACTTC. Its protein is CASSDGLAGVPYEQYF.

The V and J genes are TRBV28 and TRBJ1-5; D perhaps matches TRBD1 (5 bases). The germline V and J ends were trimmed by 10 bases and 7 bases, with 17 bases remaining between them. CDR1 MDHEN and CDR2 SYDVKM come from the germline V gene. This CDR3 is built from 13 residues. The CDR3 region is CATQGGVRQPQHF. DNA for the CDR3: TGTGCCACCCAAGGAGGGGTAAGACAGCCCCAGCATTTT.

A note on this clone: This specimen includes other DNA sequences encoding the same CDR3. The rearrangement joins TRBV27 to TRBJ2-5; no definite D call. Germline V gene lookup returns CDR1 MNHEY and CDR2 SMNVEV (reference sequence). The CDR3 loop spans 13 amino acids. Trimming left V 2 bases short and J 4 bases short, with 8 bases between. The chain's CDR3 is CASSLILGETQYF. The CDR3 DNA follows: TGTGCCAGCAGTTTAATCTTGGGAGAGACCCAGTACTTC.

This rearrangement joins TRBV27 to TRBJ1-2; 7 bases line up with TRBD1. Germline V gene sequence: CDR1 MNHEY, CDR2 SMNVEV (reference sequence). V dropped 5 bases and J dropped 8; count of bases not matched to a gene: 5. This CDR3 comprises 12 residues. CDR3 nucleotide sequence: TGTGCCAGCAGTGATACAGGGGACGGCTACACCTTC. Translation: CASSDTGDGYTF.

This chain links TRBV19 with TRBJ2-1, with a tentative D call TRBD2 (6 bases). V was trimmed by 0 bases and J by 5 bases, leaving 20 bases between them. The length of the CDR3 is 18 residues. Germline V gene sequence: CDR1 LNHDA, CDR2 SQIVND (reference sequence). CDR3 residues: CASSIDLELAGWNNEQFF. CDR3 coding DNA: TGTGCCAGTAGTATAGATCTCGAACTAGCCGGGTGGAACAATGAGCAGTTCTTC.

The rearrangement uses TRBV5-1 and TRBJ2-7; 9 bases are a match to TRBD2. After removal of 0 bases from V and 2 bases from J, the junction contained 6 bases not matched to a gene. The CDR3 sequence is 16 residues long. Germline CDR1 SGHRS, CDR2 YFSETQ. The CDR3 DNA is TGCGCCAGCAGCTTGGATCCTAGCGGGATCACCTACGAGCAGTACTTC. This codes for CASSLDPSGITYEQYF.

The chain is built from TRBV5-1 and TRBJ2-7, with a possible D match to TRBD2 (5 bases). This CDR3 region has 13 residues. The ends were cut back, 4 bases at V and 5 bases at J, with 13 bases in the middle. Per germline, CDR1 SGHRS and CDR2 YFSETQ. CDR3 loop: CASSLKGANEQYF. DNA of the CDR3: TGCGCCAGCAGCCTGAAGGGAGCTAACGAGCAGTACTTC.

The V call is TRBV4-2, the J call TRBJ2-2; D remains unclear. The germline V gene encodes CDR1 LGHNA and CDR2 YNFKEQ. V lost 5 bases and J 4 bases, leaving 11 bases between the germline ends. The CDR3 totals 14 residues. CDR3 DNA sequence: TGTGCCAGCAGCGAAGGGTTGGCCACCGGGGAGCTGTTTTTT. This gives the protein CASSEGLATGELFF.

The V and J genes are TRBV13 and TRBJ1-4; D remains ambiguous. The CDR3 contains 11 residues. Germline CDR1 PRHDT, CDR2 FYEKMQ (reference sequence). V was shortened by 3 bases and J by 8 bases, with 4 bases between the two germline ends. The CDR3 spells CASSLREKLFF. The CDR3 DNA reads as TGTGCCAGCAGCTTGCGGGAAAAACTGTTTTTT. The whole variable domain, filled in from reference TRBV13 and TRBJ1-4, reads AAGVIQSPRHLIKEKRETATLKCYPIPRHDTVYWYQQGPGQDPQFLISFYEKMQSDKGSIPDRFSAQQFSDYHSELNMSSLELGDSALYFCASSLREKLFFGSGTQLSVL.